The source of this T cell receptor (beta chain) is a study of control samples from healthy donors and cancer patients. Germline V lookup: CDR1 MRHNA, CDR2 SNTAGT. V trimming: 5 bases; J trimming: 6 bases; junction bases outside the gene matches: 7. The CDR3 is 15 amino acids. Some clones are missing from TCRdb's copy, which holds only in-frame ones; the method was immunoSEQ multiplex PCR. The sample holds around 51,000 clones, 75% to 85% seen once. The material sequenced was blood. The chain links TRBV6-4 to TRBJ2-1, with 10 bases lining up with TRBD1. This sequence originates from a man aged 70-80 years in good health. CDR3 sequence: CASSRQGARINEQFF. CDR3 DNA: TGTGCCAGCAGTAGACAGGGGGCTAGGATCAATGAGCAGTTCTTC.